This T cell receptor (beta chain) came from a study of human T cells and chemical hapten exposure. Study-wide results and limits: Among TCRs, those above 1 in 1000 frequency were unaffected by DPC sensitization.

The table lists this clonotype with many counts. Its target is not known. MiXCR was run by TCRdb on the RACE reads, yielding one entry per CDR3 protein. The sample holds some 400,000 distinct CDR3 sequences, about 4.8% seen once. CDR3 size: 16 residues. V lost 6 bases, J lost 3 bases, and 20 bases lay in between. Noted time point: patch test 1, 2 weeks after DPC sensitization. As for treatment: therapeutic diphenylcyclopropenone sensitization with weekly scalp DPC. The chain couples TRBV12-3 or TRBV12-4 to TRBJ1-2; the D is unclear. Sequencing used whole blood, obtained in connection with sensitization to the hapten diphenylcyclopropenone (DPC). The receptor comes from a woman between 45 and 60 years old with alopecia areata. Some clones in this sample may be carry-over from other donors' samples. Written as DNA, the CDR3 is TGTGCCAGCAGCCGTGAGGGTACCGGGTCTGACTATGGCTACACCTTC. Its translation is CASSREGTGSDYGYTF.